These 3 T cell receptor beta chains originate from one sample sequenced in a study of beta chain features in type 1 diabetes. Investigators reverse transcribed all isolated RNA, so they sequenced expressed TCRB transcripts. Method: immunoSEQ multiplex PCR; TCRdb's copy keeps in-frame clones and lacks some. Among hundreds of thousands of clones listed, 17% were seen once. Sequencing used naive CD4+ T cells from blood. These receptors were taken from a woman under 30 in good health.

The chain combines TRBV7-2 with TRBJ1-3; TRBD1 agrees at 7 bases. J was trimmed by 8 bases and V by 1 base; bases with no gene match: 2. The CDR3 is 13 residues long. CDR1 is SGHTA and CDR2 is FQGNSA in the germline V gene. The CDR3 protein is CASSLGTGHTIYF. In DNA form, the CDR3 reads TGTGCCAGCAGCTTAGGGACAGGCCACACCATATATTTT.

This clone came up a few times. The same CDR3 can be traced to other DNA sequences in this sample. The chain recombines TRBV5-1 with TRBJ2-1; TRBD1 might be the D (5 bases). CDR3 length: 14 amino acids. Trimming left V 0 bases short and J 1 base short, with 5 bases between. CDR1 is SGHRS, CDR2 YFSETQ, per germline. CDR3 in DNA: TGCGCCAGCAGCTTGGGACAGTCCTACAATGAGCAGTTCTTC. It yields the protein CASSLGQSYNEQFF.

This clone was seen more than once but under ten times. V usage is TRBV4-2 and J usage is TRBJ1-2, with TRBD1 matching over 9 bases. The germline gives CDR1 LGHNA, CDR2 YNFKEQ. V lost 1 base and J lost 13; bases outside the gene matches: 13. There are 15 residues in the CDR3. The CDR3 region is CASSQGPGQGPGGTF. DNA of the CDR3: TGTGCCAGCAGCCAAGGACCGGGACAGGGACCCGGGGGCACCTTC.